This T cell receptor (beta chain) was captured in a study of cytomegalovirus exposure and HLA in healthy donors. This clone was detected a few times. 60 Vbeta and 13 Jbeta primers were used in PCR. Method: immunoSEQ multiplex PCR; TCRdb's copy keeps in-frame clones and lacks some. The sample lists about 120,000 clones, around 77% occurring once. The receptor's source is a man in his late teens or twenties in good health and CMV-seropositive. Material: PBMCs.

CDR3 coding DNA: TGTGCCAGTAGTTCCACACCGACTAGCGGGATCCACACCGGGGAGCTGTTTTTT. Translated: CASSSTPTSGIHTGELFF. This chain connects TRBV19 to TRBJ2-2; 11 bases line up with TRBD2. V was clipped by 5 bases and J by 3 bases; unmatched bases: 11. The CDR3 covers 18 residues. The germline gives CDR1 LNHDA, CDR2 SQIVND (reference sequence).